Listed below are T cell receptor beta chains from one sample, sequenced in a study of Ad26.COV2.S vaccination and SARS-CoV-2 variants. Method: immunoSEQ multiplex PCR; TCRdb's copy keeps in-frame clones and lacks some. The data show a few hundred thousand clones, around 86% seen once. Sequencing was performed on peripheral blood, taken in a trial of Ad26.COV2.S vaccine versus placebo. These receptors were obtained from a person between 18 and 65 years old who received the Ad26.COV2.S COVID-19 vaccine or a placebo. Each CDR3 is given without its conserved first and last residue.

TRBV6-2/TRBV6-3 ASSYPTGGVTEAF
TRBV9 ASSVRDTNNEQF
TRBV5-6 ASSPLRTSGSTDTQY
TRBV24-1 ATSDLEVAGTNGYEQY
TRBV24-1 ATSDSSPTDTQY
TRBV9 ASSPNPLEGNTIY
TRBV19 ASSFRTEMNTEAF
TRBV9 ASSDWGDGYT
TRBV11-1 ASSPETDANYGYT
TRBV30 ACLPGTGVNQPQH
TRBV19 ASSISVGQETQY
TRBV30 AWGSTYEQY
TRBV5-1 ASSLGGNNQPQH
TRBV30 AWSVIGLNYGYT
TRBV11-3 ASSLVNTGELF
TRBV6-5 ASTPGGSGTEAF
TRBV6-5 ASSSGEGAGNTEAF
TRBV9 ASSNGLEASTDTQY
TRBV30 AWSVDYHIQY
TRBV11-3 ASSDSASYEQY
TRBV29-1 SVSGTSDTGELF
TRBV7-2 ASSFRRGPVEKLF
TRBV19 ASSIEGATGELF
TRBV3-1/TRBV3-2 ASSQPEWIPEAF
TRBV7-8 ATSGEAQISNQPQH
TRBV2 ASSDGQGRETQY
TRBV13 ASSPQVTGELF
TRBV15 ATSGDRSRTDTQY
TRBV9 ASSVEGAGGNTEAF
TRBV6-5 ASRPTGGAGYGYT
TRBV18 ASSQFGTGFSYNEQF
TRBV19 ASSNYRTGPGNTIY
TRBV7-8 ASSSRRAYLNTGELF
TRBV11-1 ASSRTGRNQPQH
TRBV3-1/TRBV3-2 ASSQGIGEQY
TRBV19 ASSTQVGRGGSPLH
TRBV5-1 ASSFTAMSSYNEQF
TRBV5-1 ASSLGLAGVSPYEQY
TRBV4-2 ASSQERNEQF
TRBV9 ASSTGTSGVGELF
TRBV6-2/TRBV6-3 ASSRGTSVSYEQF
TRBV20-1 SASDRGLLNSPLH
TRBV7-9 ASSSQGIGQGMINEQY
TRBV2 ASRDRGTSYEQY
TRBV11-3 ASSLDGGRSYNEQF
TRBV4-1 ASSQGTEIFNYGYT
TRBV19 ASSARGQGYGYT
TRBV7-7 ASSLGVAADTQY
TRBV19 ASRDVNTEAF
TRBV7-9 ASSSLPSSYEQY
TRBV2 ASRGQGAGRETQY
TRBV6-5 ATGTEPTNTGELF
TRBV12-3/TRBV12-4 ASSPNEKLF
TRBV5-6 ASSRGDRASYEQY
TRBV5-6 ASSFYIGDGYT
TRBV14 ASSRGRSDRRTIY
TRBV10-3 AISLRGQDGELF